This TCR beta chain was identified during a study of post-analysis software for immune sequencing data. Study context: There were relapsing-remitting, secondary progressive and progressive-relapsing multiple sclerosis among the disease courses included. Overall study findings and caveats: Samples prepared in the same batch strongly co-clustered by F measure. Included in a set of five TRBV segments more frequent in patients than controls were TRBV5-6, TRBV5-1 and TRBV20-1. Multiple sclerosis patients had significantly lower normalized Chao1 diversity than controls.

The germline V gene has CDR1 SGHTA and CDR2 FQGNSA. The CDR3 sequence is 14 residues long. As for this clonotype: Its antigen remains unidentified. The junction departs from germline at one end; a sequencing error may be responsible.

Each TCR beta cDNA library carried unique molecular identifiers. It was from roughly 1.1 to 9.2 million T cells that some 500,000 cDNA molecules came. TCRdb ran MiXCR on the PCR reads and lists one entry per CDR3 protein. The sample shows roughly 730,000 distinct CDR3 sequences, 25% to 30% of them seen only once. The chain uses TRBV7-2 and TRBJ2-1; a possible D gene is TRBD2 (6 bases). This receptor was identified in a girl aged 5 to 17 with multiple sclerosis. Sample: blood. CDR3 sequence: CAGSPEGGYNEQFF. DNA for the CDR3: TGTGCCGGCAGCCCCGAGGGAGGCTACAATGAGCAGTTCTTC.